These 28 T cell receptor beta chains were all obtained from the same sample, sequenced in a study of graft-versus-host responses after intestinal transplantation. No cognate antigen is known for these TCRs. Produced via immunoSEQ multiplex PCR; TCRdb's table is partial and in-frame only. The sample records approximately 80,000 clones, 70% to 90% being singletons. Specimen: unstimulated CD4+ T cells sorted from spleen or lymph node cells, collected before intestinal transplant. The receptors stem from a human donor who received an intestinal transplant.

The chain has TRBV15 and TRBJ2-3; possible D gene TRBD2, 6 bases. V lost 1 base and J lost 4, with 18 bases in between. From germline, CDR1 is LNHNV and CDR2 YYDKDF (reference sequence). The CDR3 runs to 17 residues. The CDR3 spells CATSRGVIGSSSDTQYF. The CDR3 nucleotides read TGTGCCACCAGCAGAGGTGTTATCGGGAGTAGCTCAGATACGCAGTATTTT.

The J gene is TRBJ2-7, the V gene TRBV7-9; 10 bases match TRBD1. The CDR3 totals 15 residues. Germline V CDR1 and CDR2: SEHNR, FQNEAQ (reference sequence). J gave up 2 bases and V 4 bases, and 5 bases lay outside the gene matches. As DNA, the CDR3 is TGTGCCAGCAGCTCGACAGGGGGCGTGGCCTACGAGCAGTACTTC. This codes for CASSSTGGVAYEQYF.

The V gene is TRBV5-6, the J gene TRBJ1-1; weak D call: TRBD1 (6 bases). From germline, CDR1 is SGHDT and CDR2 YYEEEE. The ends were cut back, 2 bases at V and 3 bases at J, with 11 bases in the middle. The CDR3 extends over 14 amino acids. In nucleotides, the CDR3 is TGTGCCAGCAGCTTTTGGGGGCGTTACACTGAAGCTTTCTTT. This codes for CASSFWGRYTEAFF.

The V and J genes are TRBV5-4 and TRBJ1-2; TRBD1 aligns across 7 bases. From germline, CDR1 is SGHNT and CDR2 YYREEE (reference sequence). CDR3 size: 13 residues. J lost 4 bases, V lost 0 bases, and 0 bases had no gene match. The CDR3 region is CASSLDRGYGYTF. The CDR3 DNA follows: TGTGCCAGCAGCTTGGACAGGGGCTATGGCTACACCTTC.

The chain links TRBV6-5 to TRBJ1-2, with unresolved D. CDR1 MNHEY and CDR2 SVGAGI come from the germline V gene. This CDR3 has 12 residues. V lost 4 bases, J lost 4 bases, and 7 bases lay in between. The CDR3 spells CASSSGTYGYTF. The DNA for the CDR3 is TGTGCCAGCAGTTCAGGCACCTATGGCTACACCTTC.

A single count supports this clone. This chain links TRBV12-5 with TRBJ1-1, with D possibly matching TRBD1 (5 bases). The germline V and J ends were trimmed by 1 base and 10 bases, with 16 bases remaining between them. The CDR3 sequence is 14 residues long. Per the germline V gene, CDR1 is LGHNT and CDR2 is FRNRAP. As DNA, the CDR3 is TGTGCTAGTGGTTTGGATCCGATAGGGGCCGGAGCTTTCTTT. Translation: CASGLDPIGAGAFF.

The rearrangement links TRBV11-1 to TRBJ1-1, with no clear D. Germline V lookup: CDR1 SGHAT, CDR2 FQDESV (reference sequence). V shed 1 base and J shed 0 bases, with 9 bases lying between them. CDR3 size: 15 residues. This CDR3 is CASSLVSGMNTEAFF. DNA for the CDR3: TGTGCCAGCAGCTTAGTGTCGGGGATGAACACTGAAGCTTTCTTT.

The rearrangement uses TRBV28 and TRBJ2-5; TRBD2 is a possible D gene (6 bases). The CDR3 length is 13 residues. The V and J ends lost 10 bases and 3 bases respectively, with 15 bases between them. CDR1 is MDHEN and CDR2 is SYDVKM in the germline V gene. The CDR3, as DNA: TGTGCCATCAGCCGGGGGACCGAAGAGACCCAGTACTTC. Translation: CAISRGTEETQYF.

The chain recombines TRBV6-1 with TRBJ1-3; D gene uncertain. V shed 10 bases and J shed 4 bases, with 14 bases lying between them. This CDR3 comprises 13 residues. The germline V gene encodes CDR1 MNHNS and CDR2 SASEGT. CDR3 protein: CATVFAEGNTIYF. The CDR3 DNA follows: TGTGCCACCGTCTTTGCTGAGGGAAACACCATATATTTT.

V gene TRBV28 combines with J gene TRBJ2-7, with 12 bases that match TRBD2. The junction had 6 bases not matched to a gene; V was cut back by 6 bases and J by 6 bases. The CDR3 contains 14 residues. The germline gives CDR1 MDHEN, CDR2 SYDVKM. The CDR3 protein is CASRLAGGPGEQYF. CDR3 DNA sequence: TGTGCCAGCAGGCTAGCGGGGGGGCCGGGCGAGCAGTACTTC.

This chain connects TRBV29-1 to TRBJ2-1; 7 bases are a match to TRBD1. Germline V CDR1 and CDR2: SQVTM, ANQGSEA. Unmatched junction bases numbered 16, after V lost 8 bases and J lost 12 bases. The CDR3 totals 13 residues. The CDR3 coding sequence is TGCAGCCCTAAAGAGGGGGCCCCCGGAGGGCAGTTCTTC. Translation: CSPKEGAPGGQFF.

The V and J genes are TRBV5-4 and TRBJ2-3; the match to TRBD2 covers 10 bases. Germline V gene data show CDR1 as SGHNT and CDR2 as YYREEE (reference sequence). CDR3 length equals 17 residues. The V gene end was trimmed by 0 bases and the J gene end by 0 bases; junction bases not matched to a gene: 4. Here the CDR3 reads CASSLAGLAVSTDTQYF. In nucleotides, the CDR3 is TGTGCCAGCAGCTTGGCAGGACTAGCGGTTAGCACAGATACGCAGTATTTT.

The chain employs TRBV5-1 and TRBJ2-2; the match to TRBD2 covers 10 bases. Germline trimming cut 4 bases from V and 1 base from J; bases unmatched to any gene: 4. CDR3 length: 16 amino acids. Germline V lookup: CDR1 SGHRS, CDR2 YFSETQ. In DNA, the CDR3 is TGCGCCAGCAGCCATCGGACTAGCGGGAACACCGGGGAGCTGTTTTTT. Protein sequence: CASSHRTSGNTGELFF.

CDR3 nucleotides: TGTGCCAGCAGGGTGGACAGGCGAAACACTGAAGCTTTCTTT. This gives the protein CASRVDRRNTEAFF. The chain is built from TRBV28 and TRBJ1-1; the match to TRBD1 covers 7 bases. The CDR3 totals 14 residues. Trimming removed 6 bases from V and 2 bases from J; junction bases left unmatched: 6. Germline V gene sequence: CDR1 MDHEN, CDR2 SYDVKM.

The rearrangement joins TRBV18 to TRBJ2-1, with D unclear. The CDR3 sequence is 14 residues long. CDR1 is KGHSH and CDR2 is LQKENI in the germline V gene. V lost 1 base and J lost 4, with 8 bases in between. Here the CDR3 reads CASSPLPSYNEQFF. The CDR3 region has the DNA TGTGCCAGCTCACCACTTCCCAGTTACAATGAGCAGTTCTTC. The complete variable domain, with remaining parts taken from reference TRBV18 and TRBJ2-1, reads NAGVMQNPRHLVRRRGQEARLRCSPMKGHSHVYWYRQLPEEGLKFMVYLQKENIIDESGMPKERFSAEFPKEGPSILRIQQVVRGDSAAYFCASSPLPSYNEQFFGPGTRLTVL.

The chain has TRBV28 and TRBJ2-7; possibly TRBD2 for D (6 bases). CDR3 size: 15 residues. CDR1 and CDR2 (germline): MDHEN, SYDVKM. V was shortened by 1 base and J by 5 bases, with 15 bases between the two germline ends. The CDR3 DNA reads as TGTGCCAGCAGTTTATTCGGAGGGCAGGGTAACGAGCAGTACTTC. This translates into CASSLFGGQGNEQYF.

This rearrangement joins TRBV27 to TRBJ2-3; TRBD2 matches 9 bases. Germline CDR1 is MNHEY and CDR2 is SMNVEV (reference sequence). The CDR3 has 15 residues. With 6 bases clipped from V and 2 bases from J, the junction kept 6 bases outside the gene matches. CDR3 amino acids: CASRKLAGLTDTQYF. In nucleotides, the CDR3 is TGTGCCAGCAGGAAACTAGCGGGCCTCACAGATACGCAGTATTTT.

CDR3 in DNA: TGTGCCAGCAGTTTCGCCAGGGACTACACCTTC. Translation: CASSFARDYTF. V and J are TRBV28 and TRBJ1-2; D is perhaps TRBD1 (5 bases). V was trimmed by 3 bases and J by 10 bases, leaving 9 bases between them. The CDR3 is 11 amino acids. From germline, CDR1 is MDHEN and CDR2 SYDVKM.

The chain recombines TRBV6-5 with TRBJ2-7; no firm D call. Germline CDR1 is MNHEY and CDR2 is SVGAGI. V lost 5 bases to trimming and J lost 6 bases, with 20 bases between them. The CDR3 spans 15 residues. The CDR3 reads CASSPRFDLRIEQYF. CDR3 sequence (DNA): TGTGCCAGCAGTCCCCGTTTTGACTTGAGAATCGAGCAGTACTTC.

CDR3 sequence: CASTDSPFDEQYF. CDR3 sequence (DNA): TGTGCCAGTACTGACAGCCCCTTCGATGAGCAGTACTTC. The rearrangement joins TRBV5-4 to TRBJ2-7; a weak D match, TRBD1 (5 bases). This CDR3 region has 13 residues. The germline V gene has CDR1 SGHNT and CDR2 YYREEE (reference sequence). The V gene lost 8 bases and the J gene lost 7 bases, with 19 bases spanning the gap.

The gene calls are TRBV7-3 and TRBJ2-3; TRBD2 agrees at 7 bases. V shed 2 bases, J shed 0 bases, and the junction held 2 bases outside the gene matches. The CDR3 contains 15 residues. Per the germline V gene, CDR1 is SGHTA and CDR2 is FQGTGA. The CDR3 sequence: CASSLAGVSTDTQYF. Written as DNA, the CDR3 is TGTGCCAGCAGCTTAGCGGGGGTTAGCACAGATACGCAGTATTTT.

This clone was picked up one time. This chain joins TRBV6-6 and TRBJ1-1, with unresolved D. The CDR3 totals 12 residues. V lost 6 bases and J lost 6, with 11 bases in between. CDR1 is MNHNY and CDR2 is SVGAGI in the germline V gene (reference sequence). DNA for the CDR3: TGTGCCAGCAGGGGCAGGTTGGCTGAAGCTTTCTTT. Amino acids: CASRGRLAEAFF.

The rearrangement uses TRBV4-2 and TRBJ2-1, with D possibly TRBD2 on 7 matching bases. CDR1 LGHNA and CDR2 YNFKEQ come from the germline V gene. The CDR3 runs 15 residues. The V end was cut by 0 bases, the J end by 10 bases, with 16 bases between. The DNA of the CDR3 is TGTGCCAGCAGCCAAGATGTAGGGGGGGCCGGCGAGCAGTTCTTC. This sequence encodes CASSQDVGGAGEQFF.

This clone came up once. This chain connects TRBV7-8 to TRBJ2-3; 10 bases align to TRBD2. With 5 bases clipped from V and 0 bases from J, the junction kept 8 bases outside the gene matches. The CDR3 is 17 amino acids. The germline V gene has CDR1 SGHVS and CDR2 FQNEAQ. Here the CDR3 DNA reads TGTGCCAGCAGCGCTGACATAGCGGGAGGTAGCACAGATACGCAGTATTTT. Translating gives CASSADIAGGSTDTQYF.

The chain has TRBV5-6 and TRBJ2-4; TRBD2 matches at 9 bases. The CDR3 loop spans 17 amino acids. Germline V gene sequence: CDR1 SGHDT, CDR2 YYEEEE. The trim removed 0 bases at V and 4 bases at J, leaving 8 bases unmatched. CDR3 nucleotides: TGTGCCAGCAGCTTGGAGGGACGACTAGCGGAAAAAAACATTCAGTACTTC. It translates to CASSLEGRLAEKNIQYF.

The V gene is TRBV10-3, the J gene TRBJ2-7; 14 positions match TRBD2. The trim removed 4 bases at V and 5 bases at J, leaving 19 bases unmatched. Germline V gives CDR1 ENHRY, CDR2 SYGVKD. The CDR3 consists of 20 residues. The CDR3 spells CAISAPPSTGTSGRPHEQYF. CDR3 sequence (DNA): TGTGCCATCAGTGCACCCCCCAGTACCGGGACTAGCGGGAGACCCCACGAGCAGTACTTC.

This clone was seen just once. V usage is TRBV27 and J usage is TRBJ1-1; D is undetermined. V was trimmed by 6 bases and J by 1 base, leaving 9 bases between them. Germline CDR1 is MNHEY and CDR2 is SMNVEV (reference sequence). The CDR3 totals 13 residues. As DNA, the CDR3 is TGTGCCAGCAGGGACCGGGGGAACACTGAAGCTTTCTTT. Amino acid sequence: CASRDRGNTEAFF.

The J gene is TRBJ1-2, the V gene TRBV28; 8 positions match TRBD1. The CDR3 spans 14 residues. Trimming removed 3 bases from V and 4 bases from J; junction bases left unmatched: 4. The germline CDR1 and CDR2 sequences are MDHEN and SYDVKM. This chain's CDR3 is CASSFSGGGYGYTF. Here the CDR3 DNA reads TGTGCCAGCAGTTTCTCAGGGGGCGGCTATGGCTACACCTTC.